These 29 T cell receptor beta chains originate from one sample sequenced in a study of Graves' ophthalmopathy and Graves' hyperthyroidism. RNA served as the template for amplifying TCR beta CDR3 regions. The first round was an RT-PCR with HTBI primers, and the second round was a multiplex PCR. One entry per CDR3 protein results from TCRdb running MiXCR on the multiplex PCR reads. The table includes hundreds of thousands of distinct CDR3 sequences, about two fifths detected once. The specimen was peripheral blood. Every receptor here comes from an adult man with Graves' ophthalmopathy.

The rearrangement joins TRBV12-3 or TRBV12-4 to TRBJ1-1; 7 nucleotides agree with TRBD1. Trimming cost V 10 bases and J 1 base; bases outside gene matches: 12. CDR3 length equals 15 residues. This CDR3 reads CAILVGRGKNTEAFF. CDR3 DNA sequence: TGTGCCATCCTAGTTGGCAGGGGGAAGAACACTGAAGCTTTCTTT.

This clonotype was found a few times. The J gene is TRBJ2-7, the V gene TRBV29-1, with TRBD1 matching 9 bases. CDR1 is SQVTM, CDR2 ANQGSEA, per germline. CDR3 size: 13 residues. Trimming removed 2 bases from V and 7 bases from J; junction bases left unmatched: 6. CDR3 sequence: CSVEWGQGYEQYF. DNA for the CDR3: TGCAGCGTTGAATGGGGACAGGGCTATGAGCAGTACTTC.

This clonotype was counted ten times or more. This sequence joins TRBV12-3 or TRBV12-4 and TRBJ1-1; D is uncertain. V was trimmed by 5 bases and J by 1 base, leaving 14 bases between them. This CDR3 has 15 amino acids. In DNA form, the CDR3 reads TGTGCCAGCAGTCCCTACGGGCAGGAGAACACTGAAGCTTTCTTT. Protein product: CASSPYGQENTEAFF.

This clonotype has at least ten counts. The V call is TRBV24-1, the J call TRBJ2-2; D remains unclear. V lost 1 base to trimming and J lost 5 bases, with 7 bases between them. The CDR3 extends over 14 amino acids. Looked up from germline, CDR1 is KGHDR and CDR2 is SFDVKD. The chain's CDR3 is CATSDFIGTGELFF. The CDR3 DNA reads TGTGCCACCAGTGATTTTATAGGTACCGGGGAGCTGTTTTTT.

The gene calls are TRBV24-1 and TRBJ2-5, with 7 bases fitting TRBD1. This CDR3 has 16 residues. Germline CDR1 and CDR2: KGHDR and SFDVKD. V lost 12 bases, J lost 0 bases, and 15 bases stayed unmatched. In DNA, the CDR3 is TGTGCCTGGAGTGCCTACAGGGGAGAGTACCAAGAGACCCAGTACTTC. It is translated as CAWSAYRGEYQETQYF.

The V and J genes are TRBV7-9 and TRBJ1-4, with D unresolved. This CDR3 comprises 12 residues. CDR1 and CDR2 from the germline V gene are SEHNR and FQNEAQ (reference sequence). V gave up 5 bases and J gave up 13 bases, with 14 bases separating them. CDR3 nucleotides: TGTGCCAGCAGCCTTATTGGGGAACGACTGTTTTTT. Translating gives CASSLIGERLFF.

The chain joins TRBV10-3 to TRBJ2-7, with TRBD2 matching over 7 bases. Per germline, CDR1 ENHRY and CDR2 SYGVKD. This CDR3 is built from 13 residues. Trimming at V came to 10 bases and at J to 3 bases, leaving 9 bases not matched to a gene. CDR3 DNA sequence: TGTGCCACCTCTAGCGGAACCTTCTACGAGCAGTACTTC. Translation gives CATSSGTFYEQYF.

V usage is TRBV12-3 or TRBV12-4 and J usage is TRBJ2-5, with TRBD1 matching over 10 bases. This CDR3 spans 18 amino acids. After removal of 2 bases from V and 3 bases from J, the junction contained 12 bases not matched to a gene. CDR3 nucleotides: TGTGCCAGCAGTTTAAAACTTGGAAGACAGGGGGCTGAAGAGACCCAGTACTTC. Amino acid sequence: CASSLKLGRQGAEETQYF.

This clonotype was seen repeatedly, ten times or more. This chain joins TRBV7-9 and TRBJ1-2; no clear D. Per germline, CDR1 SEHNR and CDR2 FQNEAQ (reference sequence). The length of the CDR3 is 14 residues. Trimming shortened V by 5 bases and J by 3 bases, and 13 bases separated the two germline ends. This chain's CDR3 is CASSVGLPDYGYTF. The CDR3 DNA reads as TGTGCCAGCAGCGTAGGACTGCCCGACTATGGCTACACCTTC. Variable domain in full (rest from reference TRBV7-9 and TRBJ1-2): DTGVSQNPRHKITKRGQNVTFRCDPISEHNRLYWYRQTLGQGPEFLTYFQNEAQLEKSRLLSDRFSAERPKGSFSTLEIQRTEQGDSAMYLCASSVGLPDYGYTFGSGTRLTVV.

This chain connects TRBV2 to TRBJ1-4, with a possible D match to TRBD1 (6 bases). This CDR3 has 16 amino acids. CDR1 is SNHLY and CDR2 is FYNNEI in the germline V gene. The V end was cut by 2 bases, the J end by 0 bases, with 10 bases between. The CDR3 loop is CASSEMGGATNEKLFF. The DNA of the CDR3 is TGTGCCAGCAGTGAAATGGGGGGCGCAACTAATGAAAAACTGTTTTTT.

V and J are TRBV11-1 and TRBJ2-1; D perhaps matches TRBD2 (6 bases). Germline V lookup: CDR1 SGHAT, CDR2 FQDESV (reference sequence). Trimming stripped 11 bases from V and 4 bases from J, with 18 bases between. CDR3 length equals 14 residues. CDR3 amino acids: CAVTHGLIYNEQFF. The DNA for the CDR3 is TGTGCCGTAACTCACGGACTAATTTACAATGAGCAGTTCTTC. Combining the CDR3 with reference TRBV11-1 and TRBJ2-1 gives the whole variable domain EAEVAQSPRYKITEKSQAVAFWCDPISGHATLYWYRQILGQGPELLVQFQDESVVDDSQLPKDRFSAERLKGVDSTLKIQPAELGDSAMYLCAVTHGLIYNEQFFGPGTRLTVL.

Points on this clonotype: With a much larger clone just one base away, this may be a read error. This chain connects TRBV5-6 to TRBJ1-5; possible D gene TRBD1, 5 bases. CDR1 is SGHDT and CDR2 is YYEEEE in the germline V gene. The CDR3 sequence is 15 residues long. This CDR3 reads CAGSLVGHDSQPQHF. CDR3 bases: TGTGCCGGCAGCTTGGTCGGACACGACTCTCAGCCCCAGCATTTT.

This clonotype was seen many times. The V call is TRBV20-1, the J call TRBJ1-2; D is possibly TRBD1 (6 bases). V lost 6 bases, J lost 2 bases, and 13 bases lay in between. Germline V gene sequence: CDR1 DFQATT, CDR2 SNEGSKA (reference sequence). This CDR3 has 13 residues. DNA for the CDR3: TGCAGTGCCCATGGACAGTCCAACTATGGCTACACCTTC. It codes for CSAHGQSNYGYTF.

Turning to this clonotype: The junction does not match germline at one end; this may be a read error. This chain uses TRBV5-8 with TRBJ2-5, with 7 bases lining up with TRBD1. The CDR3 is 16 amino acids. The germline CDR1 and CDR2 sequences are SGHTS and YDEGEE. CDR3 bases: TGCGCCAGCAGCCAGAGACAGGGTAGGTTAAAAGAGACCCAGTACTTC. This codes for CASSQRQGRLKETQYF.

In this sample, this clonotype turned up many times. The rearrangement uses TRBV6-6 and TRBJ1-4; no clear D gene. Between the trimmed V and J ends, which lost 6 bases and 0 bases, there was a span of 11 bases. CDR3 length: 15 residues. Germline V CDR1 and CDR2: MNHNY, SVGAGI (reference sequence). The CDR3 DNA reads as TGTGCCAGCAGGGCCCAGTTAGCAACTAATGAAAAACTGTTTTTT. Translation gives CASRAQLATNEKLFF.

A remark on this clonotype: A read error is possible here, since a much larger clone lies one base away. The CDR3 coding sequence is TGTGCCATCAGAAGGGGAACCGGGGAGCCGTTTTTT. Encoded protein: CAIRRGTGEPFF. V usage is TRBV10-3 and J usage is TRBJ2-2, with D perhaps given as TRBD1 or TRBD2 (5 bases each). The CDR3 sequence is 12 residues long. The V gene's germline CDR1 is ENHRY and CDR2 SYGVKD.

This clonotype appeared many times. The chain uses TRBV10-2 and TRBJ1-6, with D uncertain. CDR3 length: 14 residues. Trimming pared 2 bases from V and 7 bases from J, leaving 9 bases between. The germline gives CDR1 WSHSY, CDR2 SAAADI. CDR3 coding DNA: TGCGCCAGCAGTGAGAGCCGATCAAATTCACCCCTCCACTTT. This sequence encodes CASSESRSNSPLHF.

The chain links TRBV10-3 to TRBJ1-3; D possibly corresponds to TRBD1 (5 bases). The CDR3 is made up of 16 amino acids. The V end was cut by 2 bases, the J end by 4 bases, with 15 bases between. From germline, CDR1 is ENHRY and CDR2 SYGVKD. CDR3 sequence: CAISEAGAGEGNTIYF. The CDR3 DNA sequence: TGTGCCATCAGTGAGGCGGGAGCGGGGGAAGGAAACACCATATATTTT.

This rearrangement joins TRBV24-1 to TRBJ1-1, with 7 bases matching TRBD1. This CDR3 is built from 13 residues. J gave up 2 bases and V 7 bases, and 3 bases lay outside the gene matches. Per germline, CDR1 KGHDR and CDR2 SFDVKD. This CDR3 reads CATRTGHNTEAFF. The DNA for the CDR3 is TGTGCCACCAGGACAGGGCACAACACTGAAGCTTTCTTT.

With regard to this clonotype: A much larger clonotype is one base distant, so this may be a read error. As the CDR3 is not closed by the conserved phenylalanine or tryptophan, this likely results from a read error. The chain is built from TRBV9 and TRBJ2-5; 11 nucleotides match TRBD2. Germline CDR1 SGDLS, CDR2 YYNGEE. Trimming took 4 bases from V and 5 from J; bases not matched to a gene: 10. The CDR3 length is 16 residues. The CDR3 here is CASSPGSGGALETQYC. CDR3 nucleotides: TGTGCCAGCAGCCCCGGTAGCGGGGGGGCGTTGGAGACCCAGTACTGC.

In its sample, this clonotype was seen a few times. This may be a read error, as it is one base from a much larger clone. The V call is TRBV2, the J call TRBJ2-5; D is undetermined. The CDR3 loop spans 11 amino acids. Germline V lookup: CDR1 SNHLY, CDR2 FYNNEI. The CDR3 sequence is CASSELETRYF. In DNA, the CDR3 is TGTGCCAGCAGTGAATTGGAGACCCGGTACTTC.

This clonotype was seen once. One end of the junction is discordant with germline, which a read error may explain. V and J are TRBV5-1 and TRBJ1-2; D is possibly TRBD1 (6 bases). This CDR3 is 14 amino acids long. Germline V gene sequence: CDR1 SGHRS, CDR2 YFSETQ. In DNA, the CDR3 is TGCGCCAGCCGGGACACCGAGTTTAACTGTGGCTACACCTTC. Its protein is CASRDTEFNCGYTF.

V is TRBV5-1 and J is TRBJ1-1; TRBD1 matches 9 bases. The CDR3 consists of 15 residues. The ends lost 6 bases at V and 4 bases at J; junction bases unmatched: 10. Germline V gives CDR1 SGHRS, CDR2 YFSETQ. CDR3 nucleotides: TGCGCCAGCACCAAAGGGACAGGGACGTTCACTGAAGCTTTCTTT. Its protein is CASTKGTGTFTEAFF.

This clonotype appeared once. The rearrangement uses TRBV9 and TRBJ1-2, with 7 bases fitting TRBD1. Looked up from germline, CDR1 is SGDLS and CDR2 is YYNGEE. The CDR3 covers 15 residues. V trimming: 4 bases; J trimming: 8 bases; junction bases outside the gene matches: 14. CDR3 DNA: TGTGCCAGCAGCCCAGGGGGGGCAGGGATGCAAGGCTACACCTTC. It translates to CASSPGGAGMQGYTF.

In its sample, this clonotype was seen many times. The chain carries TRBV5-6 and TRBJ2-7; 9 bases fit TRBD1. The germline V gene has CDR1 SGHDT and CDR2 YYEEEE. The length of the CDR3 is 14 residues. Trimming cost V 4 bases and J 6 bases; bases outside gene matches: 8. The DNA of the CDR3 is TGTGCCAGCAGCGCTGGGACAGGGCGGTCCGAGCAGTACTTC. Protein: CASSAGTGRSEQYF.

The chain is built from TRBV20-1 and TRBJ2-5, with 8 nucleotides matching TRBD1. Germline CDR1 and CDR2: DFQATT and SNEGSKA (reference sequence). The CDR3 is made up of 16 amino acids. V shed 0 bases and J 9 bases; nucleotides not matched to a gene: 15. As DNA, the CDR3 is TGCAGTGCTAGAGATCACAGGACAGGGCCTGGTTTGGCCCAGTACTTC. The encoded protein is CSARDHRTGPGLAQYF.

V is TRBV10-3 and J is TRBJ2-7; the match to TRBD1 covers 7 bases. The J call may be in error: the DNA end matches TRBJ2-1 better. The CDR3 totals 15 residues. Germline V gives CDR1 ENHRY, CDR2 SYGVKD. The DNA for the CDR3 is TGTGCCATCAGCCCGGGGCAGGGGGACTACAATGAGCAGTTCTTC. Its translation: CAISPGQGDYNEQFF.

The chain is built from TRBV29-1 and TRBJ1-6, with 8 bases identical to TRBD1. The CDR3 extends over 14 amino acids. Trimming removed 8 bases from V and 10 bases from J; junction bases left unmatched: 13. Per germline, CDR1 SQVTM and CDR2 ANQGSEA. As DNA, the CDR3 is TGCAGCCAAGATCTCGGACAGGGTCAATCACCCCTCCACTTT. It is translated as CSQDLGQGQSPLHF.

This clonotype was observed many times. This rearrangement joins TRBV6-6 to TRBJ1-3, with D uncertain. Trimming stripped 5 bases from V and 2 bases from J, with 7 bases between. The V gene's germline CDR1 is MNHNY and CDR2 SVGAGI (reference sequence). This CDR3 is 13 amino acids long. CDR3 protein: CASSTKAGNTIYF. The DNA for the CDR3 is TGTGCCAGCAGTACTAAGGCTGGAAACACCATATATTTT.